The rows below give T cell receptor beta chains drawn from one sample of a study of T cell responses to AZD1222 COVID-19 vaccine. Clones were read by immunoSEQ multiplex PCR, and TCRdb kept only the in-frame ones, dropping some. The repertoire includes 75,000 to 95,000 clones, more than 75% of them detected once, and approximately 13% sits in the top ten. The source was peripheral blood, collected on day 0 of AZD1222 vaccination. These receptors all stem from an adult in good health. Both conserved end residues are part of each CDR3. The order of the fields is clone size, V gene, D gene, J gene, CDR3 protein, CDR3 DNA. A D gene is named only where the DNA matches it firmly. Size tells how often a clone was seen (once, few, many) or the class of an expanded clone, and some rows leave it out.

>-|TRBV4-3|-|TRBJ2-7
CASSQEVRGQYEQYF
TGCGCCAGCAGCCAAGAGGTGAGGGGCCAGTACGAGCAGTACTTC
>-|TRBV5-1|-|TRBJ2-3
CASRAGTDTQYF
TGCGCCAGCAGGGCGGGGACAGATACGCAGTATTTT
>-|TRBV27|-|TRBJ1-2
CASRVMGRPYGYTF
TGTGCCAGCAGGGTAATGGGGAGGCCCTATGGCTACACCTTC
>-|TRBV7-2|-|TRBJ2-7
CASSTPGLEQYF
TGTGCCAGCAGCACCCCAGGTCTCGAGCAGTACTTC
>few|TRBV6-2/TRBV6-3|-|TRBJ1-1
CASSYSVRGRSMNTEAFF
TGTGCCAGCAGTTACTCCGTCAGGGGTAGGTCCATGAACACTGAAGCTTTCTTT
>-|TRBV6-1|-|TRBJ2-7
CASSDWGEVYEQYF
TGTGCCAGCAGTGATTGGGGAGAAGTGTACGAGCAGTACTTC
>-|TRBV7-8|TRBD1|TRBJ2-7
CASSPGQGRDEQYF
TGTGCCAGCAGCCCGGGACAGGGACGCGACGAGCAGTACTTC
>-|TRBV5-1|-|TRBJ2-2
CASRGPIGGPNTGELFF
TGCGCCAGCCGGGGCCCCATCGGCGGACCCAACACCGGGGAGCTGTTTTTT
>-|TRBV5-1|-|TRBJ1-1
CASSQQEKNTEAFF
TGCGCCAGCAGCCAGCAGGAGAAGAACACTGAAGCTTTCTTT
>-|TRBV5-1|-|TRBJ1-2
CASSPDSSYGYTF
TGCGCCAGCAGCCCAGACAGTTCATATGGCTACACCTTC
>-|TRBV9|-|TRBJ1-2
CASSVEVATNYGYTF
TGTGCCAGCAGCGTAGAGGTCGCGACTAACTATGGCTACACCTTC
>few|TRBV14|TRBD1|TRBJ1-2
CASSKGAGEDYGYTF
TGTGCCAGCAGCAAGGGGGCAGGGGAGGACTATGGCTACACCTTC
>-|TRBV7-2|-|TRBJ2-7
CASSLRGGSARGSYEQYF
TGTGCCAGCAGCTTAAGGGGGGGATCGGCTAGGGGCTCCTACGAGCAGTACTTC